Shown below are 14 T cell receptor beta chains from a single sample sequenced in a study of blood T cell repertoires in COVID-19. This table comes from immunoSEQ multiplex PCR, and its TCRdb copy is limited to in-frame clones, with some not included. The sample includes around 71,000 clones, around nine tenths of them seen just once. Sequencing was done on a sample of peripheral blood. These receptors were obtained from an older woman with acute or convalescent COVID-19.

The table lists this clone with a few counts. J is TRBJ2-1 and V is TRBV6-5, with D possibly being TRBD1 (6 bases). The V and J ends lost 5 bases and 7 bases respectively, with 9 bases between them. CDR1 MNHEY and CDR2 SVGAGI come from the germline V gene. The CDR3 is 12 residues long. DNA of the CDR3: TGTGCCAGCAGTATACAGGGAAATGAGCAGTTCTTC. It yields the protein CASSIQGNEQFF.

This rearrangement joins TRBV4-3 to TRBJ2-5; D not certain. Germline V lookup: CDR1 LGHNA, CDR2 YSLEER. The V gene lost 4 bases and the J gene lost 3 bases, with 9 bases spanning the gap. CDR3 length: 13 amino acids. The CDR3 region has the DNA TGCGCCAGCAGCCGAGGCGATGAAGAGACCCAGTACTTC. Encoded protein: CASSRGDEETQYF.

The gene calls are TRBV7-9 and TRBJ2-1, with TRBD1 matching 7 bases. The CDR3 covers 14 residues. Unmatched junction bases numbered 6, after V lost 5 bases and J lost 5 bases. Germline V gives CDR1 SEHNR, CDR2 FQNEAQ (reference sequence). The CDR3 DNA reads TGTGCCAGCAGCCACCCGACAGGGAACAATGAGCAGTTCTTC. Its translation is CASSHPTGNNEQFF. Supplemented by reference TRBV7-9 and TRBJ2-1, the full variable domain reads DTGVSQNPRHKITKRGQNVTFRCDPISEHNRLYWYRQTLGQGPEFLTYFQNEAQLEKSRLLSDRFSAERPKGSFSTLEIQRTEQGDSAMYLCASSHPTGNNEQFFGPGTRLTVL.

The rearrangement uses TRBV7-2 and TRBJ1-5; D is unresolved. Trimming shortened V by 0 bases and J by 5 bases, and 8 bases separated the two germline ends. The germline V gene has CDR1 SGHTA and CDR2 FQGNSA. The CDR3 covers 14 residues. CDR3 in amino acids: CASSLALEDQPQHF. The DNA for the CDR3 is TGTGCCAGCAGCTTAGCGTTGGAGGATCAGCCCCAGCATTTT.

This clone was seen a single time. V gene TRBV7-7 combines with J gene TRBJ2-2; TRBD2 might be the D (5 bases). In germline, CDR1 is SSHAT, CDR2 FNYEAQ (reference sequence). Trimming shortened V by 5 bases and J by 1 base, and 14 bases separated the two germline ends. The CDR3 contains 16 residues. CDR3 amino acids: CASSRLTGKNTGELFF. CDR3 nucleotide sequence: TGTGCCAGCAGCCGCTTGACGGGGAAGAACACCGGGGAGCTGTTTTTT. The complete variable domain, with remaining parts taken from reference TRBV7-7 and TRBJ2-2, reads GAGVSQSPRYKVTKRGQDVTLRCDPISSHATLYWYQQALGQGPEFLTYFNYEAQPDKSGLPSDRFSAERPEGSISTLTIQRTEQRDSAMYRCASSRLTGKNTGELFFGEGSRLTVL.

V gene TRBV29-1 combines with J gene TRBJ2-2, with D possibly matching TRBD2 (6 bases). This CDR3 comprises 12 residues. V was pared by 7 bases and J by 4 bases, with 10 bases between. Per the germline V gene, CDR1 is SQVTM and CDR2 is ANQGSEA. The CDR3 nucleotides are TGCAGCGCTCACGGGGGCACCGGGGAGCTGTTTTTT. It specifies CSAHGGTGELFF.

V and J are TRBV30 and TRBJ2-7; 11 bases map to TRBD2. CDR3 length equals 15 residues. Trimming cost V 2 bases and J 2 bases; bases outside gene matches: 5. Germline CDR1 is GTSNPN and CDR2 is SVGIG (reference sequence). CDR3 protein: CAWSITSGGAYEQYF. As DNA, the CDR3 is TGTGCCTGGAGTATAACTAGCGGGGGAGCCTACGAGCAGTACTTC.

The sample holds one count of this clone. The chain carries TRBV6-2 or TRBV6-3 and TRBJ1-4; 8 bases align to TRBD1. Looked up from germline, CDR1 is MNHEY and CDR2 is SVGEGT. The CDR3 extends over 15 amino acids. Trimming removed 4 bases from V and 10 bases from J; junction bases left unmatched: 11. The CDR3: CASSSGDRSGGKLFF. The CDR3 nucleotides are TGTGCCAGCAGTTCTGGGGACAGGAGCGGTGGAAAACTGTTTTTT.

The chain combines TRBV7-9 with TRBJ2-1; maybe TRBD2 (6 bases). CDR1 SEHNR and CDR2 FQNEAQ come from the germline V gene (reference sequence). The ends were cut back, 1 base at V and 8 bases at J, with 21 bases in the middle. The CDR3 has 17 amino acids. The CDR3 DNA reads TGTGCCAGCAGCTTAGGGCAGGGTGGCTTCCCGGGGGATGAGCAGTTCTTC. Its protein is CASSLGQGGFPGDEQFF.

The genes are TRBV28 and TRBJ2-7; D is perhaps TRBD2 (6 bases). The V and J ends lost 2 bases and 0 bases respectively, with 14 bases between them. The CDR3 loop spans 16 amino acids. Germline V gene lookup returns CDR1 MDHEN and CDR2 SYDVKM. DNA for the CDR3: TGTGCCAGCAGTTTAATTTTAGCGGCAAGCTCCTACGAGCAGTACTTC. Translated: CASSLILAASSYEQYF.

V and J are TRBV27 and TRBJ2-1; TRBD2 matches 9 bases. With 3 bases clipped from V and 4 bases from J, the junction kept 1 base outside the gene matches. The CDR3 covers 14 residues. Germline V gene sequence: CDR1 MNHEY, CDR2 SMNVEV (reference sequence). The CDR3 DNA reads as TGTGCCAGCAGTTTTAGCGGGAGTTACAATGAGCAGTTCTTC. Translated: CASSFSGSYNEQFF.

The gene calls are TRBV7-9 and TRBJ2-7; 8 bases fit TRBD2. Per the germline V gene, CDR1 is SEHNR and CDR2 is FQNEAQ (reference sequence). CDR3 length: 13 amino acids. Germline trimming cut 3 bases from V and 6 bases from J; bases unmatched to any gene: 4. The CDR3 DNA reads TGTGCCAGCAGCTTCGGCGGGGGGTCCGAGCAGTACTTC. Translating gives CASSFGGGSEQYF.

This sequence joins TRBV4-1 and TRBJ1-1, with unresolved D. Germline V gene data show CDR1 as MGHRA and CDR2 as YSYEKL. CDR3 length: 11 residues. The V end lost 3 bases, the J end lost 6 bases, and 5 bases lay between the germline ends. The CDR3 coding sequence is TGCGCCAGCAGCCAGGGAGCTGAAGCTTTCTTT. Residues: CASSQGAEAFF.

The V call is TRBV10-3, the J call TRBJ2-7; 13 bases align to TRBD2. The CDR3 is 13 residues long. J gave up 5 bases and V 9 bases, and 4 bases lay outside the gene matches. The V gene's germline CDR1 is ENHRY and CDR2 SYGVKD. CDR3 region: CAIGLAGVDEQYF. CDR3 bases: TGTGCCATAGGACTAGCGGGAGTCGACGAGCAGTACTTC.